This note documents a single TCR beta chain sequence. Its target is not known. This sample was taken from a study of T cells in tuberculosis. Background on the study: T cells were selected with CD1B tetramers loaded with glucose monomycolate.

The length of the CDR3 is 17 residues. CDR1 and CDR2 from the germline V gene are SGHVS and FQNEAQ. V gave up 2 bases and J gave up 4 bases; unmatched junction bases: 13. Some clones are missing from TCRdb's copy, which holds only in-frame ones; the method was immunoSEQ multiplex PCR. The sample has under 50,000 clones, 95% seen once. Whole-study results and caveats: Active tuberculosis cases were adults; controls were adolescents. Smaller distances to GMM-specific TCRs suggested their expansion in active tuberculosis. Active tuberculosis patients had shorter CDR3-alpha; the beta difference was nonsignificant.

The chain has TRBV7-8 and TRBJ1-1; 7 positions agree with TRBD1. The TCR sequence derives from a donor aged 5 to 30 with latent tuberculosis or without tuberculosis infection. The sequenced sample was PBMCs. CDR3 DNA sequence: TGTGCCAGCAGCTTAACAAGGACAGGACGTATACCCACTGAAGCTTTCTTT. Translation gives CASSLTRTGRIPTEAFF.